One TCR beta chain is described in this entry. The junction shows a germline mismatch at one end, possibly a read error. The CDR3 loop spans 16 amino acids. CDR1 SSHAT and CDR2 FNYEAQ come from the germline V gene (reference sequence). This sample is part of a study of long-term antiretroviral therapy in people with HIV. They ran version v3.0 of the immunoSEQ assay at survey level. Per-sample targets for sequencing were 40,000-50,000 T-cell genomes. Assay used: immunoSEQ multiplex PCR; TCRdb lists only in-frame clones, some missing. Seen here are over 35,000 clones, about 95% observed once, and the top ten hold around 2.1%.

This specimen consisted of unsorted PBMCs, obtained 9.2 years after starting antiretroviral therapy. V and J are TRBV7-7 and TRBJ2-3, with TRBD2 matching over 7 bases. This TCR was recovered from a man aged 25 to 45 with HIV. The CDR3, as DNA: TGTGCTAGCAGCCCAACAGTAAGGGGAGGGACAGATACGCAGTATTTT. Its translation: CASSPTVRGGTDTQYF.